This T cell receptor (beta chain) was obtained from a study of cytomegalovirus exposure and HLA in healthy donors. Study-level points and caveats: Later genetic work tied a missense DCLRE1C variant to beta-chain V and J trimming. What was likely a sequencing artifact was a cluster of highly shared sequence variants.

This PCR relied on a set of 60 Vbeta primers and 13 Jbeta primers. TCRdb's copy holds only in-frame clones and misses some; the assay was immunoSEQ multiplex PCR. The repertoire consists of about 130,000 clones, with around 73% occurring once and the leading ten covering more than 0.95%. Despite likely unrecorded immune exposures, the donors were nominally healthy at the time of sampling. The CDR3 is 14 residues long. From germline, CDR1 is LNHDA and CDR2 SQIVND (reference sequence). The V gene lost 6 bases and the J gene lost 0 bases, with 12 bases spanning the gap. To note about this clone: Its antigen is not identified.

This receptor was identified in a man aged 50 or older in good health and CMV-seronegative. The sequencing input was PBMCs. The chain combines TRBV19 with TRBJ2-7; TRBD1 is a possible D gene (6 bases). The CDR3 nucleotides read TGTGCCAGTAGCGTGGCAGGGGACTCCTACGAGCAGTACTTC. Translation: CASSVAGDSYEQYF.